This TCR beta chain derives from a study of T cell responses to AZD1222 COVID-19 vaccine. General study findings and limits: With dominance at 160-218 and 743-854, vaccine-associated CD4 TCRs spanned spike. Scientists sampled the repertoires only once the peak T cell response had passed.

Sequenced by immunoSEQ multiplex PCR; TCRdb stores in-frame clones only, minus some. The top ten hold 1.6% of the sample, which has 120,000 or so clones, approximately 90% seen once. V gave up 1 base and J gave up 0 bases, with 12 bases separating them. The CDR3 has 16 residues. Germline V CDR1 and CDR2: KGHSH, LQKENI. Remarks on this clone: Its specificity is unknown.

This TCR came from an adult in good health. This chain joins TRBV18 and TRBJ1-2, with D perhaps matching TRBD1 (6 bases). The sequencing used peripheral blood, collected on day 0 of AZD1222 vaccination. CDR3 protein: CASSPHREPPNYGYTF. The CDR3 DNA reads as TGTGCCAGCTCACCACACAGGGAGCCCCCTAACTATGGCTACACCTTC.